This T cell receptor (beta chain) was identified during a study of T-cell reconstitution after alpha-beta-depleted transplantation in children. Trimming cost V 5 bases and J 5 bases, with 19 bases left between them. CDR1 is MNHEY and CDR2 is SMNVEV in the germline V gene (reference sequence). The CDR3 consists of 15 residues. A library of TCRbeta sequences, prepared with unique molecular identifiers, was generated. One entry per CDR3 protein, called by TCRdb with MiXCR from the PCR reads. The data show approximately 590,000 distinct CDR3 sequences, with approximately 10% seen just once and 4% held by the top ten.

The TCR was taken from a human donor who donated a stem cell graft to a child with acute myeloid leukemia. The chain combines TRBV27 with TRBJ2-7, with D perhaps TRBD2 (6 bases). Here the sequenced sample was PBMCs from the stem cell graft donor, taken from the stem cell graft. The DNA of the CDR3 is TGTGCCAGCAGTAACCCCTCTAGCGTGCGAAACGAGCAGTACTTC. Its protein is CASSNPSSVRNEQYF.